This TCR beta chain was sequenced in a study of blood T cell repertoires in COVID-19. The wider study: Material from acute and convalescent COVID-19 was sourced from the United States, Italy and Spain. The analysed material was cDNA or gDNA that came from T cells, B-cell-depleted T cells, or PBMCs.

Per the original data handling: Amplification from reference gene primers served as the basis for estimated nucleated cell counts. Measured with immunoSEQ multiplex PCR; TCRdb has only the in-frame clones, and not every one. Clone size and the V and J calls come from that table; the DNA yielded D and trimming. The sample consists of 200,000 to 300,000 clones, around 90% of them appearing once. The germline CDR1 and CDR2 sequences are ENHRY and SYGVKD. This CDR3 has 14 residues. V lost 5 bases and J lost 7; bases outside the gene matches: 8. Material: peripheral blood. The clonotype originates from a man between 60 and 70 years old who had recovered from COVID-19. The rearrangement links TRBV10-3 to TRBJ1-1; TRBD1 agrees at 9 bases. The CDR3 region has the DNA TGTGCCATCAGTTCCCCAGACAGGGGGATTGAAGCTTTCTTT. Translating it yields CAISSPDRGIEAFF.